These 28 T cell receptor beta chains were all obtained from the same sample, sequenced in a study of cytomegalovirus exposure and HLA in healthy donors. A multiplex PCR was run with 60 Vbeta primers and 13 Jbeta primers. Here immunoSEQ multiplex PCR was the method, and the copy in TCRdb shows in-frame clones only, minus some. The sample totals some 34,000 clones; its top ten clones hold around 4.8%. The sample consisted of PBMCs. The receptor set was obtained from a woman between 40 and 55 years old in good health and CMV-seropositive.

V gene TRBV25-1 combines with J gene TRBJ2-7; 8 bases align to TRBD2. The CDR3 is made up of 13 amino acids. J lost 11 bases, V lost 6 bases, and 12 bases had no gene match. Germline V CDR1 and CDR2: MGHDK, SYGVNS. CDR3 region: CASSPGLVADKYF. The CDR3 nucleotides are TGTGCCAGCAGCCCGGGACTAGTTGCTGACAAGTACTTC.

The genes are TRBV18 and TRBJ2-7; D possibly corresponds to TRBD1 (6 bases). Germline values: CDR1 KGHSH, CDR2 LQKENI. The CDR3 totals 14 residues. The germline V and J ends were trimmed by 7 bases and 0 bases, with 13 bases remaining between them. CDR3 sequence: CASLGQLSSYEQYF. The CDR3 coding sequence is TGTGCCAGCTTAGGACAGCTAAGCTCCTACGAGCAGTACTTC.

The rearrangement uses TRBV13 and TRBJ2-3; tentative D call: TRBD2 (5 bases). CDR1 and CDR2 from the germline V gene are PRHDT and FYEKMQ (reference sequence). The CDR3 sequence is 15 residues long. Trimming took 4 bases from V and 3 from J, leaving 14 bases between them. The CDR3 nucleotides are TGTGCCAGCAGCTCCGGGGAAAGCTCTACAGATACGCAGTATTTT. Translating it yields CASSSGESSTDTQYF.

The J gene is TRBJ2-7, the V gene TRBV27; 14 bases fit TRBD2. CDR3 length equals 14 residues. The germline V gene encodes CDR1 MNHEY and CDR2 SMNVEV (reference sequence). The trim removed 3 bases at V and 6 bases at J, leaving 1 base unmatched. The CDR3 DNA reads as TGTGCCAGCAGTTTCGGGACTAGCGGGAGCGAGCAGTACTTC. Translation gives CASSFGTSGSEQYF.

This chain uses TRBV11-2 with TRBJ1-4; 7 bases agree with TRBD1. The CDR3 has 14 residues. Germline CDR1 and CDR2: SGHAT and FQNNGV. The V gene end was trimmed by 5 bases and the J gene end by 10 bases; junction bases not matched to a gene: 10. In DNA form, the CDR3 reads TGTGCCAGCAGCCTCCTTGACAGGGACGGAAAACTGTTTTTT. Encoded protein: CASSLLDRDGKLFF. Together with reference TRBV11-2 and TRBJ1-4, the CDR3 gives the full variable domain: EAGVAQSPRYKIIEKRQSVAFWCNPISGHATLYWYQQILGQGPKLLIQFQNNGVVDDSQLPKDRFSAERLKGVDSTLKIQPAKLEDSAVYLCASSLLDRDGKLFFGSGTQLSVL.

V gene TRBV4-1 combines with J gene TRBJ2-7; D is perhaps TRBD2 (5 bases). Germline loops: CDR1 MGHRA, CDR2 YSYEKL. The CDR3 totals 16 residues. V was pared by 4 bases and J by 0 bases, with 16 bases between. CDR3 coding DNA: TGCGCCAGCAGCCCGCCCTTAGCGCAAAGCTCCTACGAGCAGTACTTC. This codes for CASSPPLAQSSYEQYF.

For the CDR3, the DNA is TGTGCCAGCAGCGGAAGAGCGGGAGAGCGCTCAGATACGCAGTATTTT. Amino acids: CASSGRAGERSDTQYF. The chain has TRBV9 and TRBJ2-3, with 8 bases matching TRBD2. The CDR3 sequence is 16 residues long. The junction had 10 bases not matched to a gene; V was cut back by 3 bases and J by 4 bases. Germline-derived CDR1 and CDR2 are SGDLS and YYNGEE. The entire variable domain, with the rest obtained from reference TRBV9 and TRBJ2-3, is as follows: DSGVTQTPKHLITATGQRVTLRCSPRSGDLSVYWYQQSLDQGLQFLIQYYNGEERAKGNILERFSAQQFPDLHSELNLSSLELGDSALYFCASSGRAGERSDTQYFGPGTRLTVL.

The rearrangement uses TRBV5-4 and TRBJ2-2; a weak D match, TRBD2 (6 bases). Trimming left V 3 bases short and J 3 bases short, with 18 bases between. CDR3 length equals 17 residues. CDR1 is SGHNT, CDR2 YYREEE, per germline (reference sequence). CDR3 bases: TGTGCCAGCAGCTCGGGACTCCAAACTCAAGACACCGGGGAGCTGTTTTTT. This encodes CASSSGLQTQDTGELFF. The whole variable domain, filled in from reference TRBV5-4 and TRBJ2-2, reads ETGVTQSPTHLIKTRGQQVTLRCSSQSGHNTVSWYQQALGQGPQFIFQYYREEENGRGNFPPRFSGLQFPNYSSELNVNALELDDSALYLCASSSGLQTQDTGELFFGEGSRLTVL.

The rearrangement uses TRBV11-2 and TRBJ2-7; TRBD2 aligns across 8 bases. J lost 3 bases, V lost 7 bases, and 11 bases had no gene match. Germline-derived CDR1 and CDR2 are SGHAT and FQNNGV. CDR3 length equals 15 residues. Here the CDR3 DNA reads TGTGCCAGCACCCCGCCGGGGGGGAGGCGCTACGAGCAGTACTTC. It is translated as CASTPPGGRRYEQYF. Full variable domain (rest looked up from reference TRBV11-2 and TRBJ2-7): EAGVAQSPRYKIIEKRQSVAFWCNPISGHATLYWYQQILGQGPKLLIQFQNNGVVDDSQLPKDRFSAERLKGVDSTLKIQPAKLEDSAVYLCASTPPGGRRYEQYFGPGTRLTVT.

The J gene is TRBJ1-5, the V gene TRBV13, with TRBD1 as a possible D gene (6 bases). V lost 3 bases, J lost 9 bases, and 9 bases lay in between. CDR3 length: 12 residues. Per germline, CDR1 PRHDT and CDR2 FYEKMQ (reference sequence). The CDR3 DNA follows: TGTGCCAGCAGCTTGGGAGGGGGGCCCCAGCATTTT. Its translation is CASSLGGGPQHF.

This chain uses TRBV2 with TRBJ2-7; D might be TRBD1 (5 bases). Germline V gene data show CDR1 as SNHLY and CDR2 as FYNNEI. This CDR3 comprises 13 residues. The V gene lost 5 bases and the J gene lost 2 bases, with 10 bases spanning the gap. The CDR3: CASSQDIAYEQYF. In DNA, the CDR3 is TGTGCCAGCAGTCAGGACATTGCCTACGAGCAGTACTTC.

CDR3 bases: TGTGCCAGCAGCCATCCGGGACAGGGATCCTACGAGCAGTACTTC. Translating gives CASSHPGQGSYEQYF. The chain is built from TRBV6-6 and TRBJ2-7, with 9 bases fitting TRBD1. Trimming removed 6 bases from V and 1 base from J; junction bases left unmatched: 7. The CDR3 covers 15 residues. Germline-derived CDR1 and CDR2 are MNHNY and SVGAGI (reference sequence).

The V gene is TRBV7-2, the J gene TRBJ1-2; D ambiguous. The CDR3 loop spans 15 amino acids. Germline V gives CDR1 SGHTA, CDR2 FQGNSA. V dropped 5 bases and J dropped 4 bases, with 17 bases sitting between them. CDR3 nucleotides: TGTGCCAGCAGCCCCAGGCGGGCAGCCGGCTATGGCTACACCTTC. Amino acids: CASSPRRAAGYGYTF.

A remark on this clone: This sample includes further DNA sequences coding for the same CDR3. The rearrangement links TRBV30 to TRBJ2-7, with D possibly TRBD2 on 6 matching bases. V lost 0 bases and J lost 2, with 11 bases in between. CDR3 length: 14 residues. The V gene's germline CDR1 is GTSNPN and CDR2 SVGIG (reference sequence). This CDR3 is CAWSVGGKTYEQYF. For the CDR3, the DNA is TGTGCCTGGAGTGTCGGCGGGAAAACCTACGAGCAGTACTTC.

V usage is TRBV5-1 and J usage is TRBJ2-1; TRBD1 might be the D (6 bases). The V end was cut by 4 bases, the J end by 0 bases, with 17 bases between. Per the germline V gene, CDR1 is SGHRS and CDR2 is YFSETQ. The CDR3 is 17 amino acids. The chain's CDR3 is CASSRPQGTSSYNEQFF. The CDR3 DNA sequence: TGCGCCAGCAGCAGACCCCAGGGGACGAGCTCCTACAATGAGCAGTTCTTC.

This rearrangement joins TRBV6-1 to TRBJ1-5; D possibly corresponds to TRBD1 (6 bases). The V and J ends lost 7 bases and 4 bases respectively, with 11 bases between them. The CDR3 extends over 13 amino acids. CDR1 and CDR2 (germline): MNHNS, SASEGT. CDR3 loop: CASTRGGNQPQHF. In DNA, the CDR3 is TGTGCCAGCACCAGGGGAGGGAATCAGCCCCAGCATTTT.

The CDR3: CASKPMAGTGANVLTF. The CDR3 nucleotides read TGTGCCAGCAAACCCATGGCGGGGACTGGGGCCAACGTCCTGACTTTC. The chain links TRBV19 to TRBJ2-6; D perhaps matches TRBD2 (6 bases). Trimming left V 9 bases short and J 2 bases short, with 17 bases between. Per the germline V gene, CDR1 is LNHDA and CDR2 is SQIVND (reference sequence). CDR3 length: 16 residues.

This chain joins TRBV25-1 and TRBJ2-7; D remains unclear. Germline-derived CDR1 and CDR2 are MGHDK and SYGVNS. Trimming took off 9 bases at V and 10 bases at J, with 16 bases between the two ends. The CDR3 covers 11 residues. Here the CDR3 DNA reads TGTGCCAGAACCTCACCGTACGGTCAGTACTTC. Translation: CARTSPYGQYF.

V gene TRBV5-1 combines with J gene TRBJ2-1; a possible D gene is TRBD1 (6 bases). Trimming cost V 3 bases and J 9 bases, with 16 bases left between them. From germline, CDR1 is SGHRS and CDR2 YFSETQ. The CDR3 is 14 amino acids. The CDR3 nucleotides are TGCGCCAGCAGCTCGAGGACAGAAAGTAGTGAGCAGTTCTTC. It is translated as CASSSRTESSEQFF.

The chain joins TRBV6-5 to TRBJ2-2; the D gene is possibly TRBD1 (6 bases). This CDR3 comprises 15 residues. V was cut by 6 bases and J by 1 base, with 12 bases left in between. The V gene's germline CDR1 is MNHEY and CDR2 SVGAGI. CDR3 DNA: TGTGCCAGCAGCCGATTGGACAGGAACACCGGGGAGCTGTTTTTT. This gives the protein CASSRLDRNTGELFF.

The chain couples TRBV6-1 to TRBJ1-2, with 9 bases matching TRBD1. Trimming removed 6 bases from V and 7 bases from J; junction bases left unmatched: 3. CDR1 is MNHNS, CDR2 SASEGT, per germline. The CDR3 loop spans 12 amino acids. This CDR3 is CASRRDRVGYTF. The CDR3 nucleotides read TGTGCCAGCAGACGGGACAGGGTTGGCTACACCTTC.

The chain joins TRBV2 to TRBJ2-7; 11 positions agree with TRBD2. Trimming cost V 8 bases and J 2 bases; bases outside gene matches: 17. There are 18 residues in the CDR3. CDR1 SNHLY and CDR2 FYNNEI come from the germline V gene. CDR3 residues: CASLPGHSSGRSTYEQYF. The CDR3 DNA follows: TGTGCCAGCCTACCGGGGCACTCTAGCGGGAGGAGTACCTACGAGCAGTACTTC.

The CDR3: CSVGQGFTDTQYF. CDR3 bases: TGCAGCGTGGGACAGGGCTTCACAGATACGCAGTATTTT. The chain employs TRBV29-1 and TRBJ2-3; 9 nucleotides match TRBD1. J gave up 2 bases and V 6 bases, and 3 bases lay outside the gene matches. CDR3 length equals 13 residues. Germline CDR1 and CDR2: SQVTM and ANQGSEA.

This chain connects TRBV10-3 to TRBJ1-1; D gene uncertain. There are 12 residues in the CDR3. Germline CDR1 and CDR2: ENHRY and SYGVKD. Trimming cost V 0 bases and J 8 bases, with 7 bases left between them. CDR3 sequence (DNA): TGTGCCATCAGTGAGTCTGGCGGCGAAGCTTTCTTT. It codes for CAISESGGEAFF.

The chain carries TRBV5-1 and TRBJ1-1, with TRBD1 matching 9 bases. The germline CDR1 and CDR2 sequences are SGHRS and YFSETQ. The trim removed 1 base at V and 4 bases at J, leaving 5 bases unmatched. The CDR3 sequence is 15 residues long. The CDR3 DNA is TGCGCCAGCAGCTTGACAGGGGGCTGGAGCACTGAAGCTTTCTTT. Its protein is CASSLTGGWSTEAFF. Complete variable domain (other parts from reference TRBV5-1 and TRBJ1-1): KAGVTQTPRYLIKTRGQQVTLSCSPISGHRSVSWYQQTPGQGLQFLFEYFSETQRNKGNFPGRFSGRQFSNSRSEMNVSTLELGDSALYLCASSLTGGWSTEAFFGQGTRLTVV.

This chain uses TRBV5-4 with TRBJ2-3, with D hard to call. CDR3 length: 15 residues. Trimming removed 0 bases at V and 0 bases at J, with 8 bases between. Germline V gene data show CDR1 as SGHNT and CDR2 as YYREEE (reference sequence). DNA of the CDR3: TGTGCCAGCAGCTTGGGTGCGGTTAGCACAGATACGCAGTATTTT. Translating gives CASSLGAVSTDTQYF.

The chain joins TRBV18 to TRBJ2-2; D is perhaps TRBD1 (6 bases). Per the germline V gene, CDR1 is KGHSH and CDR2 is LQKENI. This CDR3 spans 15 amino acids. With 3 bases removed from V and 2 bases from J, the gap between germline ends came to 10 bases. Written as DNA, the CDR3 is TGTGCCAGCTCACCCCTGGACAGTAACACCGGGGAGCTGTTTTTT. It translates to CASSPLDSNTGELFF.

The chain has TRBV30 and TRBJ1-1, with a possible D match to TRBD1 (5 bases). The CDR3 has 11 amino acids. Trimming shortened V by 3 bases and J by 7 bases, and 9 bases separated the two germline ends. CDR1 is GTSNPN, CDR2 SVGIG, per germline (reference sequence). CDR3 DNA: TGTGCCTGGAGAGGGGATGATGAAGCTTTCTTT. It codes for CAWRGDDEAFF.